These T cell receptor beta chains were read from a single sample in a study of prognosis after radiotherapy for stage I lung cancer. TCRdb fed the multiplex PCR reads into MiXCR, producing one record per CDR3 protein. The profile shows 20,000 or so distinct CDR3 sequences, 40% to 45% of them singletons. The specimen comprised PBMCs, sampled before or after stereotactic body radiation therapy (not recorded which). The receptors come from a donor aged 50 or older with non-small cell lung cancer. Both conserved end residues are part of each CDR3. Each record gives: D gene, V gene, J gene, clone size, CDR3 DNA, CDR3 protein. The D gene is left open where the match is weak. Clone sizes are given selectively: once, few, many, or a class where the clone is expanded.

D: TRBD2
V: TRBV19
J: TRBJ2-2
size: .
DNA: TGTGCCAGTAGAAGGACTAGCGGGAGGGAGAACACCGGGGAGCTGTTTTTT
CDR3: CASRRTSGRENTGELFF

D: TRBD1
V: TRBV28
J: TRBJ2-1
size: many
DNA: TGTGCCAGCCGGGACAGCTCCTACAATGAGCAGTTCTTC
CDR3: CASRDSSYNEQFF

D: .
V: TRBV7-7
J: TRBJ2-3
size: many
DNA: TGTGCTAGCAGCCCTTTGCTGAGGGGAGCGGGCACAGATACGCAGTATTTT
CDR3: CASSPLLRGAGTDTQYF

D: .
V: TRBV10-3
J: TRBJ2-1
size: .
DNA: TGTGCCATCAGTGAGAGGAATGGGACCCCCGGGAATGAGCAGTTCTTC
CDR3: CAISERNGTPGNEQFF

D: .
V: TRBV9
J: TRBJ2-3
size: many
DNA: TGTGCCAGCAGCGTAGAACAAGATACGCAGTATTTT
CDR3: CASSVEQDTQYF

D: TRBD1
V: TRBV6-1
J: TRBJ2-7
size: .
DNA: TGTGCCAGCATTTCCCTGGACAGGTGGCTCTCAGCCGGCTACGAGCAGTACTTC
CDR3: CASISLDRWLSAGYEQYF

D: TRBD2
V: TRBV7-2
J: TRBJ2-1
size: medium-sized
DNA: TGTGCCAGCAGCCTGAGCGGGAGGGATTACAATGAGCAGTTCTTC
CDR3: CASSLSGRDYNEQFF

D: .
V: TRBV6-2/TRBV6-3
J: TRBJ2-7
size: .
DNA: TGTGCCAGCATACAGGGACCCTCATCCTACGAGCAGTACTTC
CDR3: CASIQGPSSYEQYF

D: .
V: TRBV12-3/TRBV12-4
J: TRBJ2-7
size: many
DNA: TGTGCCAGCAGGCCGGGACGGGTCTACGAGCAGTACTTC
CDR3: CASRPGRVYEQYF

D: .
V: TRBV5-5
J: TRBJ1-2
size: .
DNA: TGTGCCAGCAGCTTGGAAAGGGTCGGCTATGGCTACACCTTC
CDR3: CASSLERVGYGYTF

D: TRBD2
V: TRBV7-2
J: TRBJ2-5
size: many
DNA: TGTGCCAGCAGCGGGGGGGGTAGGGAGACCCAGTACTTC
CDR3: CASSGGGRETQYF

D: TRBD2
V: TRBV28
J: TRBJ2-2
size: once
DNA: TGTGCCAGCAGTTCGTCGAGCGGGGGTGACACCGGGGAGCTGTTTTTT
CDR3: CASSSSSGGDTGELFF

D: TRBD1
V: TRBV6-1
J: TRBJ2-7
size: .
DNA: TGTGCCATCACCCGACGAGCAGGGGGCGACGAGCACTACTTC
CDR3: CAITRRAGGDEHYF

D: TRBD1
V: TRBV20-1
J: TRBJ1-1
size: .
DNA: TGCAGTGCCCGGACAGGGTACGGCACTGAAGCTTTCTTT
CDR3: CSARTGYGTEAFF

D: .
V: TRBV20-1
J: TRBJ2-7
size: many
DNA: TGCAGTGCTAGTGAAGTTCTCGGCGGCTACGAGCAGTACTTC
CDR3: CSASEVLGGYEQYF

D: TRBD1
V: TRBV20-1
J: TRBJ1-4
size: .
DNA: TGCAGTGCCCCGGACAGGGCGGGAGCTAATGAAAAACTGTTTTTT
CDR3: CSAPDRAGANEKLFF